Listed here is a single TCR beta chain. This CDR3 has 13 residues. CDR1 is DFQATT and CDR2 is SNEGSKA in the germline V gene (reference sequence). The germline V and J ends were trimmed by 3 bases and 3 bases, with 9 bases remaining between them. Authors' analysis steps: Amplification of reference gene primers provided the estimated nucleated cell counts. The data were produced by immunoSEQ multiplex PCR, yet TCRdb's version contains in-frame clones alone and is incomplete. V and J calls and clone size are copied from that table; D and trimming were computed from the DNA. The sample contains around 200,000 clones, around 80% of which appear only once. The sample originates from a study of blood T cell repertoires in COVID-19. Whole-study context: The United States, Italy and Spain were the sources of the acute and convalescent COVID-19 samples. PBMCs, B-cell-depleted T cells, or T cells were the source of the cDNA or gDNA that made up the material.

Sequenced sample: peripheral blood. V usage is TRBV20-1 and J usage is TRBJ1-3, with a possible D match to TRBD1 (5 bases). This sequence originates from a woman aged 80 or over with active or convalescent COVID-19. This chain's CDR3 is CSASFQGGNTIYF. CDR3 coding DNA: TGCAGTGCTAGTTTTCAGGGTGGAAACACCATATATTTT.